The present T cell receptor beta chain was sequenced within a study of cytomegalovirus exposure and HLA in healthy donors. The study, taken as a whole, reports: Listed as cytomegalovirus-associated were 150 or so TCR beta chains.

With 60 Vbeta and 13 Jbeta primers, the PCR was carried out. Using immunoSEQ multiplex PCR, the repertoire was profiled, and TCRdb retains in-frame clones only, with some absent. The sample has some 270,000 clones; about 80% are singletons. Note on this clone: Its antigen remains unidentified.

What was sequenced was PBMCs. This clonotype was sampled from a girl aged 2 to 10 in good health and CMV-seronegative.

The CDR3 coding sequence is TGTGCCAGCAGTATTACAGGGGGTAGAGAAAAACTGTTTTTT. Amino acids: CASSITGGREKLFF. V and J are TRBV2 and TRBJ1-4; the match to TRBD1 covers 8 bases. The CDR3 spans 14 residues. After removal of 5 bases from V and 8 bases from J, the junction contained 7 bases not matched to a gene. Germline lookup yields CDR1 SNHLY and CDR2 FYNNEI.